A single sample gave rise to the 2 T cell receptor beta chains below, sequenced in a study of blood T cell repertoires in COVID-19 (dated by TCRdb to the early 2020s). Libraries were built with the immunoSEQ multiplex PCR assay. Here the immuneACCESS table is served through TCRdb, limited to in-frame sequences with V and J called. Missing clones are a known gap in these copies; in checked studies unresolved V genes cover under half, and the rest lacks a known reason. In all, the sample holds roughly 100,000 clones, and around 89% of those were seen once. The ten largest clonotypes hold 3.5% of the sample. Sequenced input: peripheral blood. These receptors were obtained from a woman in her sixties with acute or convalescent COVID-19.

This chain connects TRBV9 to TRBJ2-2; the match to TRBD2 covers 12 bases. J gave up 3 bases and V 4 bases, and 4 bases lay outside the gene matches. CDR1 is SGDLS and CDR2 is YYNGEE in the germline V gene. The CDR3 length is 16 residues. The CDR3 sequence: CASSPRLAGDTGELFF. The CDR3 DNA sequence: TGTGCCAGCAGCCCACGACTAGCGGGAGACACCGGGGAGCTGTTTTTT.

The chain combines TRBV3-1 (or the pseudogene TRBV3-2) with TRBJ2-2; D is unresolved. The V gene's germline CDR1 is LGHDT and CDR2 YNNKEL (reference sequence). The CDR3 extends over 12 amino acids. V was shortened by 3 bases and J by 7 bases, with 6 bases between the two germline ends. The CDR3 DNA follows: TGTGCCAGCAGCCAGTTCCTCGGGGAGCTGTTTTTT. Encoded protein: CASSQFLGELFF.